These 25 T cell receptor beta chains were sequenced from one sample in a study of shared clonotypes between healthy human individuals (TCRdb year 2020). The library was built by means of the immunoSEQ multiplex PCR assay. What TCRdb holds here is the immuneACCESS table cut down to in-frame rearrangements. Part of the clones is not present; checked against another copy, under half of the missing clones reflect an unresolved V gene, and the others are unexplained. For this sample the table gives over a million clones, of which about four fifths were detected only once. Of the sample, roughly 0.62% falls within the top ten clones. Sequencing input: memory CD4+ T cells from PBMCs. The label giving this sample's cell subset or site can be read as: CD45RA-negative fraction. The receptor source for this set is a man between 18 and 35 years old in good health. Some clones in this sample may be carry-over from other donors' samples.

The rearrangement joins TRBV7-2 to TRBJ2-1; 13 bases match TRBD2. V gave up 1 base and J gave up 6 bases; unmatched junction bases: 6. The CDR3 has 17 amino acids. Germline loops: CDR1 SGHTA, CDR2 FQGNSA. The CDR3 sequence is CASSLDPGLAGLNEQFF. The CDR3 nucleotides are TGTGCCAGCAGCTTAGACCCGGGACTAGCGGGACTCAATGAGCAGTTCTTC. Full variable domain (rest looked up from reference TRBV7-2 and TRBJ2-1): GAGVSQSPSNKVTEKGKDVELRCDPISGHTALYWYRQSLGQGLEFLIYFQGNSAPDKSGLPSDRFSAERTGGSVSTLTIQRTQQEDSAVYLCASSLDPGLAGLNEQFFGPGTRLTVL.

The chain carries TRBV9 and TRBJ1-2; D call uncertain. Germline assignment: CDR1 SGDLS and CDR2 YYNGEE. The V end was cut by 0 bases, the J end by 2 bases, with 8 bases between. The CDR3 length is 14 residues. CDR3 DNA: TGTGCCAGCAGCGTAGCAGTAGGGAACTATGGCTACACCTTC. It specifies CASSVAVGNYGYTF.

This chain connects TRBV7-9 to TRBJ2-1; 8 bases agree with TRBD2. CDR1 SEHNR and CDR2 FQNEAQ come from the germline V gene (reference sequence). With V trimmed by 5 bases and J by 7 bases, 22 bases remained unmatched. The CDR3 loop spans 19 amino acids. The CDR3 DNA follows: TGTGCCAGCAGCCAACATCGGGGGGGAAATGCCGGGACCAATAATGAGCAGTTCTTC. This gives the protein CASSQHRGGNAGTNNEQFF.

In its sample, this clone was seen many times. The rearrangement links TRBV11-2 to TRBJ2-1; 7 bases are a match to TRBD2. V shed 5 bases and J 7 bases; nucleotides not matched to a gene: 2. This CDR3 spans 12 amino acids. Germline CDR1 is SGHAT and CDR2 is FQNNGV. The CDR3 DNA reads as TGTGCCAGCAGCCGGGGGGAGAATGAGCAGTTCTTC. This codes for CASSRGENEQFF.

The J gene is TRBJ2-3, the V gene TRBV9; TRBD1 matches at 7 bases. The CDR3 length is 13 residues. CDR1 is SGDLS and CDR2 is YYNGEE in the germline V gene. V dropped 4 bases and J dropped 6; count of bases not matched to a gene: 5. CDR3 DNA: TGTGCCAGCAGCACTGACAGGGTCGATACGCAGTATTTT. It is translated as CASSTDRVDTQYF.

V and J are TRBV4-3 and TRBJ2-7; D may be TRBD2 (6 bases). The germline gives CDR1 LGHNA, CDR2 YSLEER. Trimming cost V 0 bases and J 2 bases, with 14 bases left between them. CDR3 length: 16 amino acids. The CDR3 sequence is CASSQDIASDTYEQYF. The CDR3 bases are TGCGCCAGCAGCCAAGATATCGCTAGCGATACCTACGAGCAGTACTTC.

This clone has a handful of counts. This CDR3 is CASSLVTSGFETQYF. The CDR3 DNA is TGTGCCAGCAGCTTAGTCACTAGCGGGTTCGAGACCCAGTACTTC. The chain joins TRBV7-6 to TRBJ2-5; 9 bases fit TRBD2. The V segment lost 1 base and the J segment 5 bases; nucleotides outside the gene matches: 5. Germline V gene data show CDR1 as SGHVS and CDR2 as FNYEAQ. This CDR3 region has 15 residues.

The chain carries TRBV5-1 and TRBJ2-7; D not certain. V lost 4 bases to trimming and J lost 2 bases, with 13 bases between them. Germline CDR1 and CDR2: SGHRS and YFSETQ. This CDR3 has 14 residues. In DNA, the CDR3 is TGCGCCAGCAGCCCGACCGGCCTAACCTACGAGCAGTACTTC. It yields the protein CASSPTGLTYEQYF.

The J gene is TRBJ2-1, the V gene TRBV7-2; 10 nucleotides line up with TRBD2. Trimming cost V 2 bases and J 8 bases; bases outside gene matches: 6. This CDR3 region has 15 residues. Germline values: CDR1 SGHTA, CDR2 FQGNSA. The CDR3 coding sequence is TGTGCCAGCAGCTTATTCTCTAGCGGGAGCTATGAGCAGTTCTTC. Translation: CASSLFSSGSYEQFF. Filled out from reference TRBV7-2 and TRBJ2-1, the complete variable domain reads GAGVSQSPSNKVTEKGKDVELRCDPISGHTALYWYRQSLGQGLEFLIYFQGNSAPDKSGLPSDRFSAERTGGSVSTLTIQRTQQEDSAVYLCASSLFSSGSYEQFFGPGTRLTVL.

This chain connects TRBV7-9 to TRBJ1-4; D is ambiguous. The CDR3 has 15 amino acids. V lost 5 bases and J lost 7, with 17 bases in between. Germline values: CDR1 SEHNR, CDR2 FQNEAQ (reference sequence). CDR3 region: CASSLDGRRGEKLFF. In DNA, the CDR3 is TGTGCCAGCAGCCTAGACGGCAGACGAGGTGAAAAACTGTTTTTT.

The rearrangement links TRBV10-3 to TRBJ2-7; D perhaps matches TRBD1 (6 bases). This CDR3 spans 12 amino acids. Trimming cost V 4 bases and J 4 bases, with 8 bases left between them. Germline assignment: CDR1 ENHRY and CDR2 SYGVKD. The CDR3 nucleotides are TGTGCCATCAGTGTCAGGGGATACGAGCAGTACTTC. Encoded protein: CAISVRGYEQYF.

This clone was observed a handful of times. This chain connects TRBV14 to TRBJ2-2, with D hard to call. CDR1 is SGHDN and CDR2 is FVKESK in the germline V gene. Trimming shortened V by 5 bases and J by 6 bases, and 7 bases separated the two germline ends. The CDR3 consists of 12 residues. The CDR3 spells CASSKSAGELFF. The CDR3 region has the DNA TGTGCCAGCAGCAAATCGGCCGGGGAGCTGTTTTTT. Looking up the rest from reference TRBV14 and TRBJ2-2 gives the full variable domain: EAGVTQFPSHSVIEKGQTVTLRCDPISGHDNLYWYRRVMGKEIKFLLHFVKESKQDESGMPNNRFLAERTGGTYSTLKVQPAELEDSGVYFCASSKSAGELFFGEGSRLTVL.

In this sample, this clone turned up many times. Other DNA sequences in this specimen translate into the identical CDR3. The chain employs TRBV29-1 and TRBJ1-1, with D possibly TRBD1 on 5 matching bases. This CDR3 has 14 residues. Germline CDR1 reads SQVTM; CDR2 reads ANQGSEA. Trimming left V 3 bases short and J 5 bases short, with 16 bases between. CDR3 in amino acids: CSVEGGKGATEAFF. In DNA, the CDR3 is TGCAGCGTTGAGGGGGGAAAGGGAGCAACTGAAGCTTTCTTT.

The genes are TRBV14 and TRBJ2-3; 9 positions match TRBD1. The germline CDR1 and CDR2 sequences are SGHDN and FVKESK. The CDR3 runs 17 residues. Trimming at V came to 4 bases and at J to 3 bases, leaving 11 bases not matched to a gene. CDR3 residues: CASSPWNRGRGTDTQYF. In DNA, the CDR3 is TGTGCCAGCAGCCCCTGGAACAGGGGGCGAGGTACAGATACGCAGTATTTT.

The rearrangement uses TRBV2 and TRBJ2-3, with TRBD2 identical over 10 bases. The J segment lost 3 bases and the V segment lost 7 bases, leaving 4 bases of the junction unmatched. Germline V CDR1 and CDR2: SNHLY, FYNNEI. This CDR3 contains 14 residues. In DNA form, the CDR3 reads TGTGCCAGCAAACGGACTAGCGGAACAGATACGCAGTATTTT. Translation: CASKRTSGTDTQYF.

The chain couples TRBV11-2 to TRBJ1-2, with a possible D match to TRBD1 (5 bases). The CDR3 has 13 residues. Deletions cut 5 bases from V and 2 bases from J, with 9 bases between. In germline, CDR1 is SGHAT, CDR2 FQNNGV. This chain's CDR3 is CASSPRGNYGYTF. DNA of the CDR3: TGTGCCAGCAGCCCCCGGGGGAACTATGGCTACACCTTC.

The V gene is TRBV5-1, the J gene TRBJ1-5; TRBD1 is a possible D gene (6 bases). CDR3 length: 14 amino acids. V shed 0 bases and J shed 5 bases, with 9 bases lying between them. The V gene's germline CDR1 is SGHRS and CDR2 YFSETQ. The CDR3 sequence: CASSLEGGYQPQHF. The CDR3, as DNA: TGCGCCAGCAGCTTGGAAGGGGGATATCAGCCCCAGCATTTT.

This clone was picked up one time. V usage is TRBV29-1 and J usage is TRBJ2-3; D is ambiguous. Germline CDR1 is SQVTM and CDR2 is ANQGSEA. The CDR3 has 13 residues. V was trimmed by 8 bases and J by 2 bases, leaving 14 bases between them. CDR3 sequence reads: CSPVGIPTDTQYF. The CDR3, as DNA: TGCAGCCCCGTCGGAATTCCCACAGATACGCAGTATTTT.

The table lists this clone with a count of one. The chain employs TRBV5-5 and TRBJ2-7, with 10 bases matching TRBD2. J was trimmed by 6 bases and V by 6 bases; bases with no gene match: 6. The V gene's germline CDR1 is SGHKS and CDR2 YYEKEE (reference sequence). This CDR3 has 13 amino acids. CDR3 sequence: CASTWSGRVEQYF. The CDR3 region has the DNA TGTGCCAGCACCTGGAGCGGGAGGGTCGAGCAGTACTTC.

The V and J genes are TRBV4-2 and TRBJ2-3; D is undetermined. The J call may be faulty, since TRBJ1-5 better matches the DNA end. CDR1 and CDR2 from the germline V gene are LGHNA and YNFKEQ. The length of the CDR3 is 14 residues. The CDR3 nucleotides are TGTGCCAGCAGCCAAGAGGCGCGTACAGATACGCAGCATTTT. This encodes CASSQEARTDTQHF.

This clone was seen repeatedly, ten times or more. V is TRBV6-1 and J is TRBJ2-7, with D possibly TRBD2 on 6 matching bases. Between the trimmed V and J ends, which lost 2 bases and 2 bases, there was a span of 10 bases. CDR3 size: 14 residues. CDR1 and CDR2 (germline): MNHNS, SASEGT. The CDR3 here is CASSEMRLAYEQYF. The CDR3 DNA reads TGTGCCAGCAGTGAAATGAGACTAGCCTACGAGCAGTACTTC.

The rearrangement links TRBV27 to TRBJ2-5; D is perhaps TRBD1 or TRBD2 (6 bases each). The V gene lost 3 bases and the J gene lost 3 bases, with 11 bases spanning the gap. CDR3 length equals 14 residues. From germline, CDR1 is MNHEY and CDR2 SMNVEV (reference sequence). CDR3 nucleotide sequence: TGTGCCAGCAGTTTGCCCGGGGGCGAAGAGACCCAGTACTTC. It is translated as CASSLPGGEETQYF.

The CDR3: CATGWSGEEGANYGYTF. The CDR3 coding sequence is TGTGCCACGGGGTGGTCAGGGGAGGAGGGGGCTAACTATGGCTACACCTTC. The chain has TRBV27 and TRBJ1-2; D is possibly TRBD1 (6 bases). The CDR3 is 17 residues long. Per germline, CDR1 MNHEY and CDR2 SMNVEV (reference sequence). Deletions cut 10 bases from V and 0 bases from J, with 24 bases between.

V gene TRBV27 combines with J gene TRBJ2-7; TRBD2 is a possible D gene (6 bases). CDR3 length: 15 amino acids. Germline values: CDR1 MNHEY, CDR2 SMNVEV (reference sequence). Trimming removed 5 bases at V and 3 bases at J, with 17 bases between. The CDR3 DNA reads as TGTGCCAGCAGTCTCAACGGGGGTCTAGTCTACGAGCAGTACTTC. This gives the protein CASSLNGGLVYEQYF.

This clone was found many times. The chain links TRBV10-3 to TRBJ2-5; possible D gene TRBD2, 7 bases. Per the germline V gene, CDR1 is ENHRY and CDR2 is SYGVKD. V shed 5 bases and J shed 5 bases, with 15 bases lying between them. The CDR3 runs to 14 residues. The CDR3 sequence is CAISRPEGGETQYF. The CDR3 DNA reads TGTGCCATCAGTCGACCGGAGGGGGGGGAGACCCAGTACTTC.